A selection of T cell receptor beta chains follows, all from one sample in a study of blood T cell repertoires in COVID-19. Libraries were prepared by immunoSEQ multiplex PCR; TCRdb keeps only in-frame clonotypes and omits some of them. The sample contains hundreds of thousands of clones, approximately 85% of which appear only once. The source material was PBMCs or T cells enriched from blood (not recorded which). These receptors were collected from a woman aged 45-65 years with acute COVID-19. Both conserved end residues are part of each CDR3. D genes are given only for firm matches. The size of a clone is reported for some rows only, either as once, few or many, or as a class for expanded clones.

D gene: .
CDR3 length: 14
clone size: few
J gene: TRBJ2-2
V gene: TRBV9
CDR3 DNA: TGTGCCAGCAGCTTTAGGGGGGGCACCGGGGAGCTGTTTTTT
CDR3 protein: CASSFRGGTGELFF

D gene: TRBD1
CDR3 length: 15
clone size: .
J gene: TRBJ2-7
V gene: TRBV25-1
CDR3 DNA: TGTGCCAGCAGTGGGATCGGGACAGGGACCTACGAGCAGTACTTC
CDR3 protein: CASSGIGTGTYEQYF

D gene: TRBD1
CDR3 length: 16
clone size: few
J gene: TRBJ1-6
V gene: TRBV6-2/TRBV6-3
CDR3 DNA: TGTGCCAGCAGCCGCGGACAGGGAATAAGGAATTCACCCCTCCACTTT
CDR3 protein: CASSRGQGIRNSPLHF

D gene: .
CDR3 length: 11
clone size: .
J gene: TRBJ1-2
V gene: TRBV13
CDR3 DNA: TGTGCCAGCAGTGAGGGTGGCGGCTACACCTTC
CDR3 protein: CASSEGGGYTF

D gene: .
CDR3 length: 14
clone size: .
J gene: TRBJ2-5
V gene: TRBV5-1
CDR3 DNA: TGCGCCAGCAGCTTGGTCGGGGGCCAAGAGACCCAGTACTTC
CDR3 protein: CASSLVGGQETQYF

D gene: .
CDR3 length: 15
clone size: .
J gene: TRBJ2-7
V gene: TRBV14
CDR3 DNA: TGTGCCAGCAGCCAAGCTCAGTCTTCATCCTACGAGCAGTACTTC
CDR3 protein: CASSQAQSSSYEQYF

D gene: TRBD1
CDR3 length: 19
clone size: .
J gene: TRBJ2-1
V gene: TRBV6-2/TRBV6-3
CDR3 DNA: TGTGCCAGCAGTCCCGTCCCGGGACAGGGGGAAAACTCCTACAATGAGCAGTTCTTC
CDR3 protein: CASSPVPGQGENSYNEQFF

D gene: TRBD1
CDR3 length: 18
clone size: .
J gene: TRBJ1-6
V gene: TRBV4-3
CDR3 DNA: TGCGCCAGCAGCCAAGCCGAAGGAGGACAGGGGACATATTCACCCCTCCACTTT
CDR3 protein: CASSQAEGGQGTYSPLHF

D gene: .
CDR3 length: 18
clone size: .
J gene: TRBJ2-7
V gene: TRBV21-1
CDR3 DNA: .
CDR3 protein: CASSKVGTGTGPTYEQYF

D gene: .
CDR3 length: 15
clone size: .
J gene: TRBJ1-1
V gene: TRBV7-9
CDR3 DNA: TGTGCCAGCAGTCAATTACAGGGCGTGAACACTGAAGCTTTCTTT
CDR3 protein: CASSQLQGVNTEAFF

D gene: .
CDR3 length: 17
clone size: .
J gene: TRBJ1-5
V gene: TRBV9
CDR3 DNA: TGTGCCAGCAGCCCCCACCCTAGTCCTTATAGCAATCAGCCCCAGCATTTT
CDR3 protein: CASSPHPSPYSNQPQHF

D gene: .
CDR3 length: 11
clone size: .
J gene: TRBJ2-3
V gene: TRBV30
CDR3 DNA: TGTGCCTGGAGTGTTAAAGATACGCAGTATTTT
CDR3 protein: CAWSVKDTQYF

D gene: .
CDR3 length: 12
clone size: .
J gene: TRBJ1-1
V gene: TRBV7-8
CDR3 DNA: TGTGCCAGCAGCTTAGGTACCGGTGAAGCTTTCTTT
CDR3 protein: CASSLGTGEAFF

D gene: .
CDR3 length: 11
clone size: .
J gene: TRBJ1-5
V gene: TRBV7-2
CDR3 DNA: TGTGCCAGCAGCTCAAATCAGCCCCAGCATTTT
CDR3 protein: CASSSNQPQHF

D gene: .
CDR3 length: 14
clone size: .
J gene: TRBJ1-2
V gene: TRBV5-4
CDR3 DNA: TGTGCCAGCAGTGGGGGGGGTACGATCTATGGCTACACCTTC
CDR3 protein: CASSGGGTIYGYTF

D gene: TRBD1
CDR3 length: 20
clone size: .
J gene: TRBJ1-3
V gene: TRBV6-1
CDR3 DNA: TGTGCCAGCAGTGTTCTCAGGGGGCAGGGACAGGGCTTTGTTGGAAACACCATATATTTT
CDR3 protein: CASSVLRGQGQGFVGNTIYF

D gene: .
CDR3 length: 14
clone size: .
J gene: TRBJ1-1
V gene: TRBV6-5
CDR3 DNA: TGTGCCAGCAGTTACGAGGGTGGGAACACTGAAGCTTTCTTT
CDR3 protein: CASSYEGGNTEAFF

D gene: TRBD1
CDR3 length: 16
clone size: once
J gene: TRBJ1-5
V gene: TRBV7-9
CDR3 DNA: TGTGCCAGCAGCCCGGACAGGGGGCGAAGCAATCAGCCCCAGCATTTT
CDR3 protein: CASSPDRGRSNQPQHF

D gene: .
CDR3 length: 14
clone size: once
J gene: TRBJ2-7
V gene: TRBV10-1
CDR3 DNA: TGCGCCAGCAGTGAGTCGTCCAGGTCCTACGAGCAGTACTTC
CDR3 protein: CASSESSRSYEQYF

D gene: TRBD1
CDR3 length: 15
clone size: .
J gene: TRBJ2-5
V gene: TRBV11-2
CDR3 DNA: TGTGCCAGCAGAGGCACAGGGGGCCCCCAAGAGACCCAGTACTTC
CDR3 protein: CASRGTGGPQETQYF

D gene: TRBD2
CDR3 length: 16
clone size: .
J gene: TRBJ2-1
V gene: TRBV5-1
CDR3 DNA: TGCGCCAGCAGCCCCCGGACTAGCGGGGGGCATACTGAGCAGTTCTTC
CDR3 protein: CASSPRTSGGHTEQFF

D gene: .
CDR3 length: 16
clone size: .
J gene: TRBJ1-3
V gene: TRBV9
CDR3 DNA: TGTGCCAGCAGCCTGGGGGGACGAAGCTCTGGAAACACCATATATTTT
CDR3 protein: CASSLGGRSSGNTIYF

D gene: .
CDR3 length: 15
clone size: .
J gene: TRBJ1-2
V gene: TRBV14
CDR3 DNA: TGTGCCAGCAGCCAAGATCTTAGCCGTCACGGGGGCTACACCTTC
CDR3 protein: CASSQDLSRHGGYTF

D gene: .
CDR3 length: 13
clone size: .
J gene: TRBJ2-5
V gene: TRBV7-2
CDR3 DNA: TGTGCCAGCAGCTTAGGGCTCCAAGAGACCCAGTACTTC
CDR3 protein: CASSLGLQETQYF

D gene: TRBD2
CDR3 length: 14
clone size: .
J gene: TRBJ2-1
V gene: TRBV6-4
CDR3 DNA: TGTGCCAGCAGTGACGAAGCGGGGAAGCGTGAGCAGTTCTTC
CDR3 protein: CASSDEAGKREQFF

D gene: TRBD1
CDR3 length: 15
clone size: once
J gene: TRBJ1-2
V gene: TRBV5-1
CDR3 DNA: TGCGCCAGCAGCCCCGGACAGGGCCCTAACTATGGCTACACCTTC
CDR3 protein: CASSPGQGPNYGYTF

D gene: .
CDR3 length: 13
clone size: once
J gene: TRBJ1-3
V gene: TRBV19
CDR3 DNA: TGTGCCAGTAGGTCCGGAGGAGTAAACACCATATATTTT
CDR3 protein: CASRSGGVNTIYF

D gene: .
CDR3 length: 17
clone size: .
J gene: TRBJ2-5
V gene: TRBV6-1
CDR3 DNA: TGTGCCAGCAGTGAACTAACCAGGGGTCTCTTACAAGAGACCCAGTACTTC
CDR3 protein: CASSELTRGLLQETQYF

D gene: .
CDR3 length: 13
clone size: .
J gene: TRBJ2-1
V gene: TRBV7-6
CDR3 DNA: TGTGCCAGCAGCTTAGCAGGAGAAAATGAGCAGTTCTTC
CDR3 protein: CASSLAGENEQFF

D gene: .
CDR3 length: 16
clone size: .
J gene: TRBJ1-5
V gene: TRBV18
CDR3 DNA: TGTGCCAGCTCACCACGGGGGGGAGAGGGCAATCAGCCCCAGCATTTT
CDR3 protein: CASSPRGGEGNQPQHF

D gene: TRBD1
CDR3 length: 15
clone size: .
J gene: TRBJ1-6
V gene: TRBV13
CDR3 DNA: TGTGCCAGCAGCCGGACAGGGGGCCTAAATTCACCCCTCCACTTT
CDR3 protein: CASSRTGGLNSPLHF

D gene: .
CDR3 length: 16
clone size: .
J gene: TRBJ1-3
V gene: TRBV6-5
CDR3 DNA: TGTGCCAGCAGTTACTCGATAGGAGCGAGGGGAAACACCATATATTTT
CDR3 protein: CASSYSIGARGNTIYF

D gene: .
CDR3 length: 13
clone size: .
J gene: TRBJ1-4
V gene: TRBV4-3
CDR3 DNA: TGCGCCAGCAGCCAATTAAATAATGAAAAACTGTTTTTT
CDR3 protein: CASSQLNNEKLFF

D gene: TRBD1
CDR3 length: 15
clone size: .
J gene: TRBJ1-1
V gene: TRBV9
CDR3 DNA: TGTGCCAGCAGCGTAGTGGGAACAGGGGGGACTGAAGCTTTCTTT
CDR3 protein: CASSVVGTGGTEAFF

D gene: .
CDR3 length: 15
clone size: .
J gene: TRBJ1-4
V gene: TRBV4-3
CDR3 DNA: TGCGCCAGCAGCCAAGATCGGGGAGTAGGCGATAAACTGTTTTTT
CDR3 protein: CASSQDRGVGDKLFF

D gene: .
CDR3 length: 15
clone size: once
J gene: TRBJ1-2
V gene: TRBV5-1
CDR3 DNA: TGCGCCAGCAGCTTGGTCCAGAGAGGAGACTATGGCTACACCTTC
CDR3 protein: CASSLVQRGDYGYTF

D gene: TRBD1
CDR3 length: 17
clone size: .
J gene: TRBJ1-5
V gene: TRBV15
CDR3 DNA: TGTGCCACCAGCAGATTACCGACAGGGATCGGCAATCAGCCCCAGCATTTT
CDR3 protein: CATSRLPTGIGNQPQHF

D gene: .
CDR3 length: 14
clone size: .
J gene: TRBJ1-5
V gene: TRBV30
CDR3 DNA: TGTGCCTGGACAAGGTCAGGGAGGAATCAGCCCCAGCATTTT
CDR3 protein: CAWTRSGRNQPQHF

D gene: TRBD1
CDR3 length: 18
clone size: .
J gene: TRBJ1-4
V gene: TRBV19
CDR3 DNA: TGTGCCAGTCTCCGCTCCGGGACAGGACTATCAACTAATGAAAAACTGTTTTTT
CDR3 protein: CASLRSGTGLSTNEKLFF

D gene: TRBD1
CDR3 length: 14
clone size: .
J gene: TRBJ1-1
V gene: TRBV3-1/TRBV3-2
CDR3 DNA: TGTGCCAGCAGCCAACTGGGGACAGACACTGAAGCTTTCTTT
CDR3 protein: CASSQLGTDTEAFF

D gene: TRBD1
CDR3 length: 15
clone size: once
J gene: TRBJ1-1
V gene: TRBV3-1/TRBV3-2
CDR3 DNA: TGTGCCAGCAGCCACGGTGACCAGGGGGTTACGGTGGCTTTCTTT
CDR3 protein: CASSHGDQGVTVAFF

D gene: TRBD2
CDR3 length: 15
clone size: few
J gene: TRBJ2-1
V gene: TRBV5-1
CDR3 DNA: TGCGCCAGCAGCTTAAGCGGGGGCCACCGATTTGAGCAGTTCTTC
CDR3 protein: CASSLSGGHRFEQFF

D gene: .
CDR3 length: 14
clone size: .
J gene: TRBJ1-2
V gene: TRBV2
CDR3 DNA: TGTGCCAGCAGTGAAGGGGGAGGTTTCTATGGCTACACCTTC
CDR3 protein: CASSEGGGFYGYTF

D gene: .
CDR3 length: 11
clone size: .
J gene: TRBJ2-5
V gene: TRBV12-3/TRBV12-4
CDR3 DNA: TGTGCCAGCAGGAGTAGAGAGACCCAGTACTTC
CDR3 protein: CASRSRETQYF

D gene: TRBD1
CDR3 length: 15
clone size: .
J gene: TRBJ1-2
V gene: TRBV12-5
CDR3 DNA: TGTGCTAGTGGTCCCGGGACAGGGAGGTCTGGCGGCTACACCTTC
CDR3 protein: CASGPGTGRSGGYTF

D gene: .
CDR3 length: 13
clone size: .
J gene: TRBJ1-1
V gene: TRBV19
CDR3 DNA: TGTGCCAGTAGTATCGCCAGATTCACTGAAGCTTTCTTT
CDR3 protein: CASSIARFTEAFF

D gene: TRBD2
CDR3 length: 15
clone size: .
J gene: TRBJ2-1
V gene: TRBV7-9
CDR3 DNA: TGTGCCAGCAGCTCGGGACTAGTTTCGGGAAATGAGCAGTTCTTC
CDR3 protein: CASSSGLVSGNEQFF

D gene: TRBD2
CDR3 length: 17
clone size: .
J gene: TRBJ2-3
V gene: TRBV19
CDR3 DNA: TGTGCCAGTAGTATAAGTGGACTAGCGGGGGTAGCAGATACGCAGTATTTT
CDR3 protein: CASSISGLAGVADTQYF

D gene: .
CDR3 length: 14
clone size: .
J gene: TRBJ1-5
V gene: TRBV7-2
CDR3 DNA: TGTGCCAGCAGCCAAGACAGTAGCAATCAGCCCCAGCATTTT
CDR3 protein: CASSQDSSNQPQHF

D gene: TRBD2
CDR3 length: 16
clone size: .
J gene: TRBJ2-5
V gene: TRBV5-4
CDR3 DNA: TGTGCCAGCAGCCCGAGGACTAGCGGGGGCAGGGAGACCCAGTACTTC
CDR3 protein: CASSPRTSGGRETQYF

D gene: TRBD1
CDR3 length: 14
clone size: .
J gene: TRBJ1-1
V gene: TRBV6-1
CDR3 DNA: TGTGCCAGCAGTGAGGGACAGGGGTGGTTCGTGGCTTTCTTT
CDR3 protein: CASSEGQGWFVAFF

D gene: .
CDR3 length: 16
clone size: once
J gene: TRBJ1-1
V gene: TRBV3-1/TRBV3-2
CDR3 DNA: TGTGCCAGCAGCCAAGATTGGGCAGGGAAGAACACTGAAGCTTTCTTT
CDR3 protein: CASSQDWAGKNTEAFF

D gene: .
CDR3 length: 12
clone size: .
J gene: TRBJ1-2
V gene: TRBV11-1
CDR3 DNA: TGTGCCAGCAGCTCGACAGTCTATGGCTACACCTTC
CDR3 protein: CASSSTVYGYTF